This T cell receptor (beta chain) stems from a study of cytomegalovirus exposure and HLA in healthy donors. Study-wide results and limits: Of the V segments, some could not be distinguished, including TRBV6-2 and TRBV6-3, and were excluded. Researchers reported that a few CMV-associated chains were confirmed in vitro as CMV antigen-specific. Follow-up analysis later connected one missense variant in DCLRE1C with trimming of TCR beta V- and J-genes.

PCR used 60 Vbeta primers and 13 Jbeta primers. Sequenced by immunoSEQ multiplex PCR; TCRdb stores in-frame clones only, minus some. The data show around 53,000 clones, about 82% seen once. Of note for this clone: Its antigen is unidentified.

Per the germline V gene, CDR1 is SQVTM and CDR2 is ANQGSEA. Germline trimming cut 2 bases from V and 5 bases from J; bases unmatched to any gene: 5. The CDR3 sequence is 14 residues long. All the people who gave samples were healthy bone marrow donors. The chain employs TRBV29-1 and TRBJ2-5, with 10 positions matching TRBD2. The sequenced sample was PBMCs. The clonotype originates from a young man in good health and CMV-seronegative. The CDR3 DNA sequence: TGCAGCGTTGAAAGCGGGAGGGCCTTGGAGACCCAGTACTTC. This sequence encodes CSVESGRALETQYF.